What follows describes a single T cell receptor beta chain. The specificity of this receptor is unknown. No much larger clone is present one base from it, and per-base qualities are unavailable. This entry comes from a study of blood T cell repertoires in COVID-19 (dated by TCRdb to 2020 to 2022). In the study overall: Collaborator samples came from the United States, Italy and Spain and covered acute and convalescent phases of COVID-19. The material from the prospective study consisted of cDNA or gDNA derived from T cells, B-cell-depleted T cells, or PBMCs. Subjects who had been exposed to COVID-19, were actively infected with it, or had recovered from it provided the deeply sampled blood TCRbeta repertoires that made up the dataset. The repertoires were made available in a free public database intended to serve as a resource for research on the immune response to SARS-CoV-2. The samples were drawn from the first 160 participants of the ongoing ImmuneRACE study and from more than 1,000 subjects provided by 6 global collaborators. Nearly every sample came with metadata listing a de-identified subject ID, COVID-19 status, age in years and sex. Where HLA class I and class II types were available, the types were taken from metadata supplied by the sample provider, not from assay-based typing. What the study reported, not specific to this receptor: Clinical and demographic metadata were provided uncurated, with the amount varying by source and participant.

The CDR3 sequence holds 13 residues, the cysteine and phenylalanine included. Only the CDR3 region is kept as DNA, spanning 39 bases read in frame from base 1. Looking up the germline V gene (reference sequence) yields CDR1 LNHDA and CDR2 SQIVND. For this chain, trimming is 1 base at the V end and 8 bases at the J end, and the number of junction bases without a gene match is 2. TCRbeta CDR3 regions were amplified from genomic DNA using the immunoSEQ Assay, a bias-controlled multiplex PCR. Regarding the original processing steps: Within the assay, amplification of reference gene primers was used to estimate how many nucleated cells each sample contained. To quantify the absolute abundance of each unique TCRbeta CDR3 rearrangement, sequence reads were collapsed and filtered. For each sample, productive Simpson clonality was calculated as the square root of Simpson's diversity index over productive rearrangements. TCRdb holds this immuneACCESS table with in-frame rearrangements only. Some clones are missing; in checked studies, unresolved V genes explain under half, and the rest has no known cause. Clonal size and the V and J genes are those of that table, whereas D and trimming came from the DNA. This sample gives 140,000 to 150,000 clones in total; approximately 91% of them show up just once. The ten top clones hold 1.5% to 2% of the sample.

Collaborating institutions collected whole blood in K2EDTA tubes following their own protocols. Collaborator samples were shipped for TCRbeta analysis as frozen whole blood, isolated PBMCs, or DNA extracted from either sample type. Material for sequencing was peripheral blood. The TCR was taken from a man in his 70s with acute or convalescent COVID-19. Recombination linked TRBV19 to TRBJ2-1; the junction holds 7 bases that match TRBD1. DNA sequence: TGTGCCAGTAGTATAGGAACAGGGGATGAGCAGTTCTTC. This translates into CASSIGTGDEQFF.